The sequence of this TCR beta chain was determined in a study of T-cell memory formation after mild COVID-19. General study findings and limits: Memory cells collected pre-infection included some clones that later responded, suggesting cross-reactive memory joined. Second-wave clones peaking on day 37 lacked confirmed SARS-CoV-2 specificity.

Germline V gene sequence: CDR1 SGHAT, CDR2 FQNNGV. CDR3 length: 12 amino acids. Trimming removed 5 bases at V and 3 bases at J, with 7 bases between. A note on this clonotype: The antigen remains unidentified.

TCRdb used MiXCR to reprocess the 5' RACE reads, holding one entry per CDR3 protein. The data contain approximately 250,000 distinct CDR3 sequences, 15% to 20% of them singletons. The TCR originated in a man between 18 and 29 years old who had mild COVID-19 (a few samples of this study predate the infection). Cell type and time point are not known. Sequenced sample: PBMCs or a T cell subset sorted from them (not recorded which). The V gene is TRBV11-2, the J gene TRBJ1-2, with D tentatively TRBD1 (5 bases). The CDR3 spells CASSVGDYGYTF. The CDR3, as DNA: TGTGCCAGCAGCGTGGGGGACTATGGCTACACCTTC.